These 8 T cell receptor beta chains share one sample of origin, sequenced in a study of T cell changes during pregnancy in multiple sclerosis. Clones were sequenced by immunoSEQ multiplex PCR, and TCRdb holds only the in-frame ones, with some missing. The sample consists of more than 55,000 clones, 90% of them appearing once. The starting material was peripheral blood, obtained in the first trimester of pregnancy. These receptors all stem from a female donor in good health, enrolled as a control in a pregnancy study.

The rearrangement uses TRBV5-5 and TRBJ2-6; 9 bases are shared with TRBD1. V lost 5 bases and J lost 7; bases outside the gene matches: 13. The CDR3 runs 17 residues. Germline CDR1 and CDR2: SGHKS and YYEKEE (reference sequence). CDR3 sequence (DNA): TGTGCCAGCAGTCAGGAAGAAAGGGACAGGGATGCCAACGTCCTGACTTTC. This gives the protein CASSQEERDRDANVLTF.

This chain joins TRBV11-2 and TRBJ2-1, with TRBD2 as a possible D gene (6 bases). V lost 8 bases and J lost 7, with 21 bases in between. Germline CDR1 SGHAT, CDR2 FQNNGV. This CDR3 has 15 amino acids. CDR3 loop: CASLKSGQAKNEQFF. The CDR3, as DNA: TGTGCCAGCCTCAAGAGCGGGCAGGCGAAGAATGAGCAGTTCTTC.

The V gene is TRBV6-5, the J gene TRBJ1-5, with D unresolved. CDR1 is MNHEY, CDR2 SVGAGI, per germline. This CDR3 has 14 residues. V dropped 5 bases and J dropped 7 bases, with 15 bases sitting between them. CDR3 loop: CASSIILGGQPQHF. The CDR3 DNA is TGTGCCAGCAGTATCATCCTAGGCGGCCAGCCCCAGCATTTT.

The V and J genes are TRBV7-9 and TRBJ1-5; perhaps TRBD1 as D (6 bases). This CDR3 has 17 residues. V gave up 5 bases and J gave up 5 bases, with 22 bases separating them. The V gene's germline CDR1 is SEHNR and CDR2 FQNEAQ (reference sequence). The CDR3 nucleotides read TGTGCCAGCAGCCCCAAAGGGGGGGGACGGGGTGATCAGCCCCAGCATTTT. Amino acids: CASSPKGGGRGDQPQHF.

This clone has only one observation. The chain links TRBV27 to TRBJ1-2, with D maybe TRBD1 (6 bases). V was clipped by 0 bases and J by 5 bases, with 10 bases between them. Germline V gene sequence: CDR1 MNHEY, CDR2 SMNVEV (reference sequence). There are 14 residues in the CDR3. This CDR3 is CASSLSRDNYGYTF. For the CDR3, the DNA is TGTGCCAGCAGTTTATCGAGGGACAATTATGGCTACACCTTC.

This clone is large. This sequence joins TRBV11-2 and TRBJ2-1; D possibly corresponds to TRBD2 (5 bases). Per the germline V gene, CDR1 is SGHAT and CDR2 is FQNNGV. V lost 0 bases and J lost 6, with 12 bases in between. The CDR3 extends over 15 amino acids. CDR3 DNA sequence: TGTGCCAGCAGCTTAGATTTGGCGGGCGGCAATGAGCAGTTCTTC. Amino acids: CASSLDLAGGNEQFF. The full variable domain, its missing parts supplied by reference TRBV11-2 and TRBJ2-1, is EAGVAQSPRYKIIEKRQSVAFWCNPISGHATLYWYQQILGQGPKLLIQFQNNGVVDDSQLPKDRFSAERLKGVDSTLKIQPAKLEDSAVYLCASSLDLAGGNEQFFGPGTRLTVL.

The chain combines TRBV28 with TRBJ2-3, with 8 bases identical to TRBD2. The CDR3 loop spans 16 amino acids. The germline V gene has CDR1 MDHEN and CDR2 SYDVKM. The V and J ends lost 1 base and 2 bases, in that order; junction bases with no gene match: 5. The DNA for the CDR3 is TGTGCCAGCAGTTTATCGATGGGACTAGTCACAGATACGCAGTATTTT. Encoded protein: CASSLSMGLVTDTQYF.

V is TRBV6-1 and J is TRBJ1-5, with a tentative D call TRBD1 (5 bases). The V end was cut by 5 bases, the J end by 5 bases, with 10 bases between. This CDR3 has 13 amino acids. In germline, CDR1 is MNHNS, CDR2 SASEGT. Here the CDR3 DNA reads TGTGCCAGCAGTATACAGGCTGATCAGCCCCAGCATTTT. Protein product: CASSIQADQPQHF.